This entry features one T cell receptor (beta chain) sequence. Antigen specificity is unknown. The PCR contained 60 Vbeta and 13 Jbeta primers. Some clones are missing from TCRdb's copy, which holds only in-frame ones; the method was immunoSEQ multiplex PCR. The profile shows 100,000 to 150,000 clones, 80% of them singletons. The sample is drawn from a study of cytomegalovirus exposure and HLA in healthy donors. The wider study: A data release that came early held 80 million to 95 million unique TCRs from HLA-typed donors. Findings and limits, study-wide: Most TCR beta V segments were productive about 87% or about 30% of the time in an earlier analysis. Information on immune exposure was restricted to one variable (CMV serostatus). Researchers reported from a later analysis that most CMV-associated TCR beta chains appeared HLA-restricted.

V gave up 3 bases and J gave up 4 bases; unmatched junction bases: 12. The CDR3 extends over 19 amino acids. Germline assignment: CDR1 MDHEN and CDR2 SYDVKM. Input material: PBMCs. The receptor was isolated from a female donor in good health and CMV-seronegative. The V gene is TRBV28, the J gene TRBJ2-3, with 14 bases aligning to TRBD2. As DNA, the CDR3 is TGTGCCAGCAGTTTCCCCATACCGGGACTAGCGGGAGCGCCAGATACGCAGTATTTT. The encoded protein is CASSFPIPGLAGAPDTQYF.